This record covers a single T cell receptor (beta chain). This CDR3 is built from 14 residues. Trimming left V 5 bases short and J 7 bases short, with 17 bases between. From germline, CDR1 is MNHEY and CDR2 SMNVEV (reference sequence). All trial patients relapsed after autologous stem cell transplantation. TCRdb's table, derived via immunoSEQ multiplex PCR, lists solely in-frame clones and lacks some. The sample lists 100,000 to 120,000 clones; about 89% were seen once. This entry comes from a study of PD-1 blockade in classical Hodgkin lymphoma. V and J are TRBV27 and TRBJ1-1; D is unclear. The material was peripheral blood mononuclear cells (PBMCs), obtained before the second cycle of nivolumab. The TCR sequence derives from a human donor with classical Hodgkin lymphoma. In nucleotides, the CDR3 is TGTGCCAGCAGTCCCCCGACGAGACTGGATGAAGCTTTCTTT. Amino acids: CASSPPTRLDEAFF.